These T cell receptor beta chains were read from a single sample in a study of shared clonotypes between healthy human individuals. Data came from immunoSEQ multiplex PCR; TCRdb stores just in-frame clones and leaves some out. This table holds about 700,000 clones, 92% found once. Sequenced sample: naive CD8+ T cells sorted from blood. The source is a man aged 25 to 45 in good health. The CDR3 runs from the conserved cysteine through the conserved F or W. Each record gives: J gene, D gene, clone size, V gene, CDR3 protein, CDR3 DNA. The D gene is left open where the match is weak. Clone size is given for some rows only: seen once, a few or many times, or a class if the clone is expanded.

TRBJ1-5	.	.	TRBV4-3	CASSQVRGEDQPQHF	TGCGCCAGCAGCCAAGTACGGGGGGAGGATCAGCCCCAGCATTTT
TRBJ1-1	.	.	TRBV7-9	CASSFNPGRGDTEAFF	TGTGCCAGCAGCTTTAATCCGGGCCGTGGAGACACTGAAGCTTTCTTT
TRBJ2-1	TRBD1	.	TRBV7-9	CASSPPSGTGSYNEQFF	TGTGCCAGCAGTCCCCCCTCCGGGACAGGATCCTACAATGAGCAGTTCTTC
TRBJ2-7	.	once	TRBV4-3	CASSQEYGFEQYF	TGCGCCAGCAGCCAAGAGTACGGGTTCGAGCAGTACTTC
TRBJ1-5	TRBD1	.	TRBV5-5	CASWTGDSNQPQHF	TGTGCCAGCTGGACAGGGGATAGCAATCAGCCCCAGCATTTT
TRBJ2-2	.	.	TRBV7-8	CASSLEGLRTAIGTGELFF	TGTGCCAGCAGCTTAGAGGGCCTCAGGACAGCAATAGGAACCGGGGAGCTGTTTTTT
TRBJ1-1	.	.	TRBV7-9	CASSLDHPGAFF	TGTGCCAGCAGCTTAGATCACCCGGGAGCTTTCTTT
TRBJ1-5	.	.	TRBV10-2	CASSKDSYSNQPQHF	TGCGCCAGCAGTAAGGACAGCTATAGCAATCAGCCCCAGCATTTT
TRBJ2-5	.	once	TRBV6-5	CASSYSPVETQYF	TGTGCCAGCAGTTACTCGCCAGTAGAGACCCAGTACTTC
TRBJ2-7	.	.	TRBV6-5	CASSLGDEQYF	TGTGCCAGCTCCCTGGGGGACGAGCAGTACTTC
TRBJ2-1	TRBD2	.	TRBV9	CASSVDGLAADEQFF	TGTGCCAGCAGCGTAGACGGACTAGCCGCCGATGAGCAGTTCTTC
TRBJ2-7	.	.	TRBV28	CASSFAPKETVSYEQYF	TGTGCCAGCAGTTTTGCTCCGAAGGAGACAGTCTCCTACGAGCAGTACTTC
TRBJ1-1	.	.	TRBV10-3	CAISGKGMNTEAFF	TGTGCCATCAGTGGCAAAGGGATGAACACTGAAGCTTTCTTT
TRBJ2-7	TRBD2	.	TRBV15	CATNPGTSPYEQYF	TGTGCCACCAACCCCGGGACTAGTCCCTACGAGCAGTACTTC
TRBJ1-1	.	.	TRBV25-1	CASSAGLDTEAFF	TGTGCCAGCAGTGCAGGGCTGGACACTGAAGCTTTCTTT
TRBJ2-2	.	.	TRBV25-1	CASSESTGELFF	TGTGCCAGCAGTGAAAGTACCGGGGAGCTGTTTTTT
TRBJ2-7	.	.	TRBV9	CASSRDGHEQYF	TGTGCCAGCAGCCGTGACGGTCACGAGCAGTACTTC
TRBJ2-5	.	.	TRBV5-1	CASSFRTARTQYF	TGCGCCAGCAGCTTCCGGACGGCTAGGACCCAGTACTTC
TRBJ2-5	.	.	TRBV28	CASSLLRGSRETQYF	TGTGCCAGCAGTTTATTGAGGGGGTCAAGGGAGACCCAGTACTTC
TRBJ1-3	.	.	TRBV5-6	CATASRGGQFSGNTIYF	TGTGCCACCGCGTCCCGGGGGGGCCAGTTCTCTGGAAACACCATATATTTT
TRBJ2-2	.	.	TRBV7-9	CASSQITGELFF	TGTGCCAGCAGCCAAATTACCGGGGAGCTGTTTTTT
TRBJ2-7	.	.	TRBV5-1	CASSLAPWEQYF	TGCGCCAGCAGCTTGGCACCCTGGGAGCAGTACTTC
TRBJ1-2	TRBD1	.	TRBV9	CASSVITGGNNYGYTF	TGTGCCAGCAGCGTAATAACAGGGGGTAACAACTATGGCTACACCTTC
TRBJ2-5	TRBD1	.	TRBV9	CASSVRGLGETQYF	TGTGCCAGCAGCGTCAGGGGGCTAGGGGAGACCCAGTACTTC
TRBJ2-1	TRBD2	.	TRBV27	CASSPRTSGVHNEQFF	TGTGCCAGCAGTCCCCGGACTAGCGGGGTACACAATGAGCAGTTCTTC
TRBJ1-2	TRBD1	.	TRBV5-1	CASSSGQALHGYTF	TGCGCCAGCAGCTCTGGACAGGCATTGCATGGCTACACCTTC
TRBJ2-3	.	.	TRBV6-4	CASSSGEGMTDTQYF	TGTGCCAGCAGCTCAGGGGAAGGTATGACAGATACGCAGTATTTT
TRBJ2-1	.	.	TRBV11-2	CASSLSVNEQFF	TGTGCCAGCAGCTTAAGTGTGAATGAGCAGTTCTTC
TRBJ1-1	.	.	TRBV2	CASSATPGRNTEAFF	TGTGCCAGCAGTGCCACCCCAGGCAGGAACACTGAAGCTTTCTTT
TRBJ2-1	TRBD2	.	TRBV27	CASSGLAATYNEQFF	TGTGCCAGCAGTGGACTAGCGGCTACCTACAATGAGCAGTTCTTC
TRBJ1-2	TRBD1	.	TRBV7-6	CASSNFQKGGGYTF	TGTGCCAGCAGCAACTTTCAGAAAGGGGGCGGCTACACCTTC
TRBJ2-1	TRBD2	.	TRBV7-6	CASSLARGKPHNEQFF	TGTGCCAGCAGCTTAGCGCGGGGGAAGCCCCACAATGAGCAGTTCTTC
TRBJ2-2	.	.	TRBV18	CASSPLQEGYSNTGELFF	TGTGCCAGCTCACCCTTACAGGAAGGGTATTCGAACACCGGGGAGCTGTTTTTT
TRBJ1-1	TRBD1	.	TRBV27	CASSLTGALTEAFF	TGTGCCAGCAGTTTAACAGGGGCCCTCACTGAAGCTTTCTTT
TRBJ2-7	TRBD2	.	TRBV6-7	CASSYSMGGRALLFHEQYF	TGTGCCAGCAGTTACTCCATGGGTGGGAGGGCCTTATTGTTCCACGAGCAGTACTTC
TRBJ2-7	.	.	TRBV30	CAWSPPAGYEQYF	TGTGCCTGGAGTCCCCCGGCTGGCTACGAGCAGTACTTC
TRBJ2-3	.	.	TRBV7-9	CASSPLGGTASLYTDTQYF	TGTGCCAGCAGCCCCCTGGGCGGGACAGCTAGCCTTTACACAGATACGCAGTATTTT
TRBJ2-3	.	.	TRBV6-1	CASSETTGHLTDTQYF	TGTGCCAGCAGTGAAACCACAGGGCACCTAACAGATACGCAGTATTTT
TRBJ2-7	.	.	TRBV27	CASSPWTSTYEQYF	TGTGCCAGCAGTCCCTGGACAAGTACCTACGAGCAGTACTTC
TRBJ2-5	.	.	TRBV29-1	CSVVALQETQYF	TGCAGCGTTGTGGCCCTCCAAGAGACCCAGTACTTC
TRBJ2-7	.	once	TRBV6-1	CASSAGTPYEQYF	TGTGCCAGCAGTGCCGGGACGCCTTACGAGCAGTACTTC
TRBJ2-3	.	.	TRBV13	CASSLAGQGLTDTQYF	TGTGCCAGCAGCTTAGCCGGGCAGGGTCTCACAGATACGCAGTATTTT